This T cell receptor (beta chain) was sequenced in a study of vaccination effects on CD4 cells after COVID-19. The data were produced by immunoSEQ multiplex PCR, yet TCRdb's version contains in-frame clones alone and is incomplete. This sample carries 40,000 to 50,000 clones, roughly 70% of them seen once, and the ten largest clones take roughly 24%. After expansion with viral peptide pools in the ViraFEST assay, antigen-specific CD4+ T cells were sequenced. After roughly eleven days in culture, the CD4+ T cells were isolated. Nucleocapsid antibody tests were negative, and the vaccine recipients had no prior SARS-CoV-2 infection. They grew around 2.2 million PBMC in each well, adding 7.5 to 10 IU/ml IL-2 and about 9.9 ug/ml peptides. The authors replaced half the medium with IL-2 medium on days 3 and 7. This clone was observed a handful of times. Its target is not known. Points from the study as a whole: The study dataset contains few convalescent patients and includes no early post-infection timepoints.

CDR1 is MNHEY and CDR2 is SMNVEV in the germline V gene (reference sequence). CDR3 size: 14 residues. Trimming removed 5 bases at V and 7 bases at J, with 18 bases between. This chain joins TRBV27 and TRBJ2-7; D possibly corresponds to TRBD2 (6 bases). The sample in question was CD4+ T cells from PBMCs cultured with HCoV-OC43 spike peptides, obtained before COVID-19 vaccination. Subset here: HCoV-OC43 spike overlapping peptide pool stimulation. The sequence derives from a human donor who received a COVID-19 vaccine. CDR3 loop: CASSPDYLRGEQYF. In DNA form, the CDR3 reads TGTGCCAGCAGTCCGGACTATCTTAGGGGAGAGCAGTACTTC.